The source of this TCR beta chain is a study of cytomegalovirus exposure and HLA in healthy donors. Study conclusions and caveats: Clonal expansion was found to be greater in HLA-associated TCR beta chains than in equally common others in a later analysis. TCR beta sequences reportedly predicted most subjects' HLA-A and HLA-B alleles accurately.

PCR primers comprised 60 Vbeta and 13 Jbeta primers. Here immunoSEQ multiplex PCR was the method, and the copy in TCRdb shows in-frame clones only, minus some. The table records over 65,000 clones, about 85% of them present only once. This clone was found a few times. Its antigen is as yet unknown. Specimen: PBMCs. This clonotype originated in a woman in her 40s in good health and CMV-seropositive.

CDR3 loop: CAISGSDGVLQFF. For the CDR3, the DNA is TGTGCCATCAGTGGGTCTGACGGGGTTCTGCAGTTCTTC. This chain uses TRBV10-3 with TRBJ2-1; D possibly corresponds to TRBD2 (5 bases). The CDR3 runs to 13 residues. Trimming stripped 4 bases from V and 12 bases from J, with 16 bases between. Germline V gives CDR1 ENHRY, CDR2 SYGVKD.